The next 15 T cell receptor beta chains were all read from a single sample in a study of OX40 agonist ivuxolimab in advanced cancers. Method: immunoSEQ multiplex PCR; TCRdb's copy keeps in-frame clones and lacks some. The table includes about 87,000 clones, approximately 90% detected once. The source was CD4+ or CD8+ T cells sorted from blood, collected in a trial of the OX40 agonist ivuxolimab. These receptors were obtained from an adult with an advanced solid tumor such as melanoma, head and neck, liver or kidney cancer.

The sample holds one count of this clone. The V gene is TRBV7-2, the J gene TRBJ1-1; D possibly corresponds to TRBD1 (5 bases). The length of the CDR3 is 13 residues. Germline CDR1 reads SGHTA; CDR2 reads FQGNSA. The V end was cut by 2 bases, the J end by 3 bases, with 7 bases between. CDR3 residues: CASSLSGYTEAFF. CDR3 nucleotide sequence: TGTGCCAGCAGCTTATCAGGGTACACTGAAGCTTTCTTT.

V and J are TRBV18 and TRBJ2-3; D is uncertain. V dropped 0 bases and J dropped 4 bases, with 8 bases sitting between them. Germline values: CDR1 KGHSH, CDR2 LQKENI. This CDR3 has 14 amino acids. CDR3 nucleotides: TGTGCCAGCTCACCACCGGTTAACCCAGATACGCAGTATTTT. It codes for CASSPPVNPDTQYF.

The chain joins TRBV7-9 to TRBJ1-4, with D unresolved. CDR3 length equals 15 residues. Germline V gene data show CDR1 as SEHNR and CDR2 as FQNEAQ (reference sequence). V shed 5 bases and J shed 5 bases, with 15 bases lying between them. The CDR3 DNA follows: TGTGCCAGCAGCGCCCGACGAGACTTAAATGAAAAACTGTTTTTT. Translation gives CASSARRDLNEKLFF.

CDR3 DNA: TGTGCCAGCAGCCTTGGGCCGGCGACCGGGGAGCTGTTTTTT. This gives the protein CASSLGPATGELFF. This rearrangement joins TRBV7-2 to TRBJ2-2; D call uncertain. Germline V gene sequence: CDR1 SGHTA, CDR2 FQGNSA. Trimming shortened V by 5 bases and J by 5 bases, and 12 bases separated the two germline ends. This CDR3 region has 14 residues.

This chain joins TRBV21-1 and TRBJ2-3; the table's D call, TRBD2, was not checked against the DNA. TRBV21-1 corresponds to a pseudogene. The CDR3 sequence is 22 residues long. The CDR3 sequence is CASSKSVGTGLLTSGSTDTQYF. Written as DNA, the CDR3 is TGTGCCAGCAGCAAATCGGTGGGGACAGGTCTGTTGACTAGCGGGTCAACAGATACGCAGTATTTT.

V gene TRBV30 combines with J gene TRBJ2-7; maybe TRBD2 (6 bases). Germline CDR1 GTSNPN, CDR2 SVGIG (reference sequence). The CDR3 spans 11 residues. The V end lost 2 bases, the J end lost 6 bases, and 8 bases lay between the germline ends. The CDR3 region is CAWSTGGEQYF. The CDR3 coding sequence is TGTGCCTGGAGTACCGGGGGCGAGCAGTACTTC.

The CDR3, as DNA: TGTGCCAGCAGCTCGGGACAGGGGGTGAATGAGCAGTTCTTC. This sequence encodes CASSSGQGVNEQFF. The gene calls are TRBV5-8 and TRBJ2-1; TRBD1 matches at 11 bases. The junction had 3 bases not matched to a gene; V was cut back by 3 bases and J by 7 bases. Per the germline V gene, CDR1 is SGHTS and CDR2 is YDEGEE. The CDR3 is 14 residues long.

V is TRBV7-2 and J is TRBJ1-3; D uncertain. The CDR3 loop spans 13 amino acids. The germline V gene has CDR1 SGHTA and CDR2 FQGNSA. V shed 3 bases and J shed 3 bases, with 6 bases lying between them. DNA for the CDR3: TGTGCCAGCAGCTTTTCCCTTGGAAACACCATATATTTT. It translates to CASSFSLGNTIYF.

Written as DNA, the CDR3 is TGTGCCAGCAGTTTTACTAGCGGGAGGACAGATACGCAGTATTTT. Translation gives CASSFTSGRTDTQYF. The chain is built from TRBV2 and TRBJ2-3; 12 nucleotides match TRBD2. J lost 3 bases, V lost 5 bases, and 3 bases had no gene match. This CDR3 has 15 amino acids. Germline-derived CDR1 and CDR2 are SNHLY and FYNNEI.

This chain connects TRBV4-3 to TRBJ2-7, with D possibly being TRBD1 or TRBD2 (6 bases each). From germline, CDR1 is LGHNA and CDR2 YSLEER. This CDR3 has 16 residues. Trimming took off 2 bases at V and 0 bases at J, with 14 bases between the two ends. The CDR3 region has the DNA TGCGCCAGCAGCCAATCCATAGGGGGGTCCTCCTACGAGCAGTACTTC. It specifies CASSQSIGGSSYEQYF.

The V call is TRBV7-3, the J call TRBJ1-1; D unresolved. Germline-derived CDR1 and CDR2 are SGHTA and FQGTGA. V was cut by 0 bases and J by 4 bases, with 12 bases left in between. The CDR3 contains 15 residues. The CDR3 is CASSLTSVSSTEAFF. DNA for the CDR3: TGTGCCAGCAGCTTAACCTCGGTGTCTAGCACTGAAGCTTTCTTT.

The gene calls are TRBV7-7 and TRBJ2-5, with D maybe TRBD1 (5 bases). The CDR3 extends over 14 amino acids. The ends were cut back, 3 bases at V and 4 bases at J, with 12 bases in the middle. Germline V gene data show CDR1 as SSHAT and CDR2 as FNYEAQ (reference sequence). The CDR3 nucleotides are TGTGCCAGCAGCTTCTCCAGGGTAGGAGAGACCCAGTACTTC. Its translation: CASSFSRVGETQYF.

The rearrangement joins TRBV6-4 to TRBJ2-1, with 9 bases identical to TRBD1. The CDR3 length is 15 residues. The junction had 8 bases not matched to a gene; V was cut back by 8 bases and J by 3 bases. Germline V gives CDR1 MRHNA, CDR2 SNTAGT. CDR3 amino acids: CASSTGTGFYNEQFF. DNA of the CDR3: TGTGCCAGCTCAACAGGGACAGGGTTCTACAATGAGCAGTTCTTC.

The chain joins TRBV10-1 to TRBJ2-5, with TRBD2 matching 8 bases. The CDR3 sequence is 15 residues long. Germline values: CDR1 WNHNN, CDR2 SYGVQD (reference sequence). The V gene end was trimmed by 0 bases and the J gene end by 5 bases; junction bases not matched to a gene: 5. The CDR3 reads CASSESIAGRETQYF. The CDR3 region has the DNA TGCGCCAGCAGTGAGTCAATAGCGGGACGGGAGACCCAGTACTTC.

J is TRBJ2-3 and V is TRBV5-5, with 8 nucleotides matching TRBD1. This CDR3 comprises 15 residues. Germline V gene lookup returns CDR1 SGHKS and CDR2 YYEKEE (reference sequence). V shed 8 bases, J shed 6 bases, and the junction held 14 bases outside the gene matches. The CDR3 DNA follows: TGTGCCAGTTTTACCATTACAGGGGGTTCCGATACGCAGTATTTT. It codes for CASFTITGGSDTQYF.